This record concerns one T cell receptor beta chain sequence. The data are from a study of control samples from healthy donors and cancer patients. TCRdb keeps only in-frame clones here, not all; method: immunoSEQ multiplex PCR. The repertoire consists of 100,000 to 150,000 clones, with approximately 92% occurring once and the leading ten covering about 2.5%. Input material: blood. This TCR was recovered from a man younger than 35 in good health.

The chain's CDR3 is CASSLGNSPLHF. For the CDR3, the DNA is TGTGCCAGCAGTTTAGGGAATTCACCCCTCCACTTT. J is TRBJ1-6 and V is TRBV12-3 or TRBV12-4; the D is unclear. The length of the CDR3 is 12 residues. V lost 1 base and J lost 7, with 2 bases in between.